This TCR beta chain was sequenced for a study of T cells expressing NK-cell markers. TCRdb processed the 5' RACE reads again and assigns one entry to each CDR3 protein, with no DNA. Its listing shows roughly 280,000 distinct CDR3 sequences. In regard to this clonotype: Antigen specificity is unknown.

CDR3 size: 13 residues. Study results and caveats: These same clonotypes (in a few donors) also led the CD3+CD56-NKG2C+ fraction.

The sequence came from a man between 18 and 35 years old in good health. The sample was blood T cells: a sorted CD56 or NKG2C T cell subset, CD4+ or CD8+ T cells, or bulk PBMC T cells (not recorded which). The V call is TRBV12-3 or TRBV12-4, the J call TRBJ2-2; TCRdb calls TRBD1, which cannot be checked without DNA. The CDR3: CASQYRDTGELFF.